Presented here are 9 T cell receptor beta chains from one specimen sequenced in a study of T cells after posttransplantation cyclophosphamide. Here immunoSEQ multiplex PCR was the method, and the copy in TCRdb shows in-frame clones only, minus some. This repertoire holds tens of thousands of clones, and none appear only once. Material: PBMCs. These receptors were taken from a woman aged 60-70 years in good health, CMV-negative, and a related stem cell transplant donor.

This clone was found many times. The rearrangement joins TRBV7-9 to TRBJ2-2; D may be TRBD2 (6 bases). The CDR3 loop spans 15 amino acids. V was cut by 5 bases and J by 8 bases, with 18 bases left in between. Per the germline V gene, CDR1 is SEHNR and CDR2 is FQNEAQ (reference sequence). The CDR3 coding sequence is TGTGCCAGCAGCAAGACAACCGGGACTCCTGGGGAGCTGTTTTTT. It encodes CASSKTTGTPGELFF.

This clone was detected ten times or more. The chain employs TRBV7-2 and TRBJ2-7, with D perhaps matching TRBD1 (6 bases). Germline V gene lookup returns CDR1 SGHTA and CDR2 FQGNSA. The CDR3 spans 11 residues. Trimming cost V 4 bases and J 7 bases, with 8 bases left between them. The CDR3 loop reads CASSSDREQYF. The CDR3 DNA follows: TGTGCCAGCAGCTCGGACAGAGAGCAGTACTTC.

The table lists this clone with many counts. V usage is TRBV10-3 and J usage is TRBJ1-5; 7 bases match TRBD1. J was trimmed by 2 bases and V by 2 bases; bases with no gene match: 3. The CDR3 totals 15 residues. Germline lookup yields CDR1 ENHRY and CDR2 SYGVKD. CDR3 sequence: CAISEGTARNQPQHF. As DNA, the CDR3 is TGTGCCATCAGTGAGGGGACAGCCCGCAATCAGCCCCAGCATTTT.

This clone was recorded at least ten times. V and J are TRBV7-9 and TRBJ1-2; TRBD1 aligns across 7 bases. CDR1 SEHNR and CDR2 FQNEAQ come from the germline V gene (reference sequence). The CDR3 extends over 13 amino acids. With 5 bases clipped from V and 7 bases from J, the junction kept 7 bases outside the gene matches. CDR3 in DNA: TGTGCCAGCAGCCACCGACAGGGTGGTGGCTACACCTTC. It yields the protein CASSHRQGGGYTF.

This clone was recorded at least ten times. The chain is built from TRBV2 and TRBJ1-5; no firm D call. Germline V gives CDR1 SNHLY, CDR2 FYNNEI. The CDR3 sequence is 13 residues long. Trimming shortened V by 6 bases and J by 4 bases, and 10 bases separated the two germline ends. CDR3 DNA sequence: TGTGCCAGCAGGGATACAGAGAATCAGCCCCAGCATTTT. Translating gives CASRDTENQPQHF.

This clone was recorded at least ten times. The chain links TRBV5-4 to TRBJ1-5, with 11 bases identical to TRBD1. J lost 7 bases, V lost 4 bases, and 7 bases had no gene match. The CDR3 contains 15 residues. Germline V gives CDR1 SGHNT, CDR2 YYREEE (reference sequence). The CDR3 reads CASSADRGLDQPQHF. CDR3 sequence (DNA): TGTGCCAGCAGCGCGGACAGGGGGCTCGACCAGCCCCAGCATTTT.

This clone was seen repeatedly, ten times or more. V gene TRBV9 combines with J gene TRBJ1-4; 7 nucleotides line up with TRBD1. This CDR3 comprises 18 residues. Germline V gene sequence: CDR1 SGDLS, CDR2 YYNGEE. J was trimmed by 8 bases and V by 0 bases; bases with no gene match: 16. The CDR3 loop reads CASSVDWTGGRGQEKLFF. The CDR3 DNA reads TGTGCCAGCAGCGTAGATTGGACAGGTGGCCGGGGACAAGAAAAACTGTTTTTT.

This clone showed up many times. This chain joins TRBV4-2 and TRBJ2-5; TRBD1 is a possible D gene (5 bases). Germline CDR1 and CDR2: LGHNA and YNFKEQ. The CDR3 is made up of 16 amino acids. V shed 1 base and J shed 4 bases, with 16 bases lying between them. CDR3 DNA: TGTGCCAGCAGCCAAGGGATCCAGGGAACTCGAGAGACCCAGTACTTC. It is translated as CASSQGIQGTRETQYF.

This clone was seen many times. This chain connects TRBV6-5 to TRBJ2-1; D is unclear. Germline V gene sequence: CDR1 MNHEY, CDR2 SVGAGI. With 6 bases removed from V and 0 bases from J, the gap between germline ends came to 9 bases. CDR3 size: 14 residues. The CDR3 here is CASRNKNSYNEQFF. As DNA, the CDR3 is TGTGCCAGCAGAAACAAGAACTCCTACAATGAGCAGTTCTTC.